This T cell receptor beta chain was sequenced in a study of cytomegalovirus exposure and HLA in healthy donors. Study background: About 180 million T cells yielded approximately 100 million unique TCR beta sequences, as an earlier analysis found. General study findings and limits: Later analysis placed DRB1 highest and HLA-C lowest in TCR association rates, which differed by HLA locus.

With regard to this clone: Its target is unknown.

Nominally healthy donors provided the samples, though records likely missed some immune exposures. The PCR was carried out with 60 Vbeta primers and 13 Jbeta primers. Sequencing used immunoSEQ multiplex PCR; TCRdb keeps in-frame clones, though not all of them. The table includes roughly 140,000 clones, over 60% detected once. The CDR3 contains 17 residues. V was clipped by 3 bases and J by 2 bases; unmatched bases: 8. Germline CDR1 reads LNHDA; CDR2 reads SQIVND (reference sequence). The sequence came from a woman aged 45-65 years in good health and CMV-seronegative. V gene TRBV19 combines with J gene TRBJ1-5; 9 nucleotides match TRBD1. The specimen was PBMCs. CDR3 protein: CASSIFPDRGRNQPQHF. CDR3 sequence (DNA): TGTGCCAGTAGTATTTTTCCGGACAGGGGCCGCAATCAGCCCCAGCATTTT.